The sequence of this T cell receptor beta chain was determined in a study of type 1 and type 2 diabetes patients. Study context: From PBMCs, CD4+ and CD8+ T cells were isolated by magnetic microbeads. Across the study, fewer than 20,000,000 paired-end reads were produced.

V gave up 3 bases and J gave up 2 bases, with 7 bases separating them. The CDR3 length is 12 residues. Germline V lookup: CDR1 DFQATT, CDR2 SNEGSKA (reference sequence). PCR was run on genomic DNA. Multiplex PCR with 30 forward and 13 reverse primers amplified the TCR beta CDR3. TCRdb recomputed calls from the multiplex PCR reads with MiXCR, one row per CDR3 protein. This table holds some 250,000 distinct CDR3 sequences, approximately 50% found once. This clonotype was seen only once. Its antigen is undetermined. Study-level points and caveats: In CD4+ and CD8+ T cells, type 2 diabetes diversity exceeded type 1. Age and gender were not matched between study groups.

What was sequenced was peripheral blood mononuclear cells (PBMCs). The sequence came from a man in his late teens or twenties with type 2 diabetes. The V gene is TRBV20-1, the J gene TRBJ1-1; the D is unclear. The CDR3 DNA reads TGCAGTGCTAGGAGCTTCAACACTGAAGCTTTCTTT. It is translated as CSARSFNTEAFF.